This is a list of T cell receptor beta chains from one sample in a study of identical twins. One entry per CDR3 protein, called by TCRdb with MiXCR from the 5' RACE reads. The sample records 1.5 million to 2 million distinct CDR3 sequences, about 30% being singletons. The sample was cord blood. The receptor set was obtained from a newborn girl in good health. Each CDR3 is given with its conserved first and last residue. The D gene is left open where the match is weak. Some rows mark clone size as missing; the rest say once, few, many or name a class of expanded clone.

J: TRBJ2-5
D: TRBD2
V: TRBV12-3/TRBV12-4
size: few
DNA: TGTGCCAGCAGTTCCGGACTAGCGGACACTCAAGAGACCCAGTACTTC
CDR3: CASSSGLADTQETQYF

J: TRBJ1-1
D: NA
V: TRBV18
size: NA
DNA: TGTGCCAGCTCACCCAACGGGAGGGTCCCCACTGAAGCTTTCTTT
CDR3: CASSPNGRVPTEAFF

J: TRBJ2-1
D: NA
V: TRBV27
size: NA
DNA: TGTGCCAGCAGTTTATGGGGGGGCCGGGAGCAGTTCTTC
CDR3: CASSLWGGREQFF

J: TRBJ1-2
D: NA
V: TRBV7-9
size: few
DNA: TGTGCCAGCAGCTCAGGACAGCGAGGGGATGGCTACACCTTC
CDR3: CASSSGQRGDGYTF

J: TRBJ1-1
D: NA
V: TRBV14
size: few
DNA: TGTGCCAGCAGCCAAGCCCGGGGAAGCACTGAAGCTTTCTTT
CDR3: CASSQARGSTEAFF

J: TRBJ2-5
D: NA
V: TRBV2
size: few
DNA: TGTGCCAGCAGACTACTTTGGGGGGACAATGAGCAGTACTTC
CDR3: CASRLLWGDNEQYF

J: TRBJ2-5
D: TRBD2
V: TRBV6-5
size: few
DNA: TGTGCCAGCAGGCTAGCGATAGCGGGCCCGGGGCATAAGACCCAGTACTTC
CDR3: CASRLAIAGPGHKTQYF

J: TRBJ2-5
D: NA
V: TRBV24-1
size: few
DNA: TGTGCCACCAGTGACGCTGACTCAGGGCAAGAGACCCAGTACTTC
CDR3: CATSDADSGQETQYF

J: TRBJ1-2
D: TRBD1
V: TRBV20-1
size: NA
DNA: TGCAGTGCTAGAGATTGGGACAGGGGAGATGGCTACACCTTC
CDR3: CSARDWDRGDGYTF

J: TRBJ2-6
D: NA
V: TRBV6-6
size: NA
DNA: TGTGCCAGCAGTACACAGAGCTCTGGGGCCAACGTCCTGACTTTC
CDR3: CASSTQSSGANVLTF

J: TRBJ1-1
D: NA
V: TRBV25-1
size: NA
DNA: TGTGCCAGCAGTGAATACCCTGACAGCATGAACACTGAAGCTTTCTTT
CDR3: CASSEYPDSMNTEAFF

J: TRBJ2-7
D: TRBD2
V: TRBV27
size: few
DNA: TGTGCCAGCAGTTCCGGGGCGGGAGTCAAGCCTGAGCAGTACTTC
CDR3: CASSSGAGVKPEQYF

J: TRBJ1-2
D: TRBD1
V: TRBV4-1
size: few
DNA: TGCGCCAGCAGCCCCGTCCCCAGGGGGACCTACACCTTC
CDR3: CASSPVPRGTYTF

J: TRBJ1-5
D: NA
V: TRBV20-1
size: NA
DNA: TGCAGTGCTAGGGAGGGGACACCTATGGTCCAGCCCCAGCATTTT
CDR3: CSAREGTPMVQPQHF

J: TRBJ1-2
D: TRBD1
V: TRBV6-6
size: few
DNA: TGTGCCAGCAGTTACGGGCTCACAGGGGGCGTCCGATATGGCTACACCTTC
CDR3: CASSYGLTGGVRYGYTF

J: TRBJ1-5
D: NA
V: TRBV20-1
size: NA
DNA: TGCAGTGCCGTACAGGGTAATCAGCCCCAGCATTTT
CDR3: CSAVQGNQPQHF

J: TRBJ2-3
D: NA
V: TRBV28
size: NA
DNA: TGTGCCAGCGAGGTAAACTCGGGGGCAGGGACAGATACGCAGTATTTT
CDR3: CASEVNSGAGTDTQYF

J: TRBJ2-2
D: TRBD1
V: TRBV25-1
size: NA
DNA: TGTGCCAGCAGTGAATTGGACAGGTCGAACACCGGGGAGCTGTTTTTT
CDR3: CASSELDRSNTGELFF

J: TRBJ2-3
D: TRBD2
V: TRBV9
size: NA
DNA: TGTGCCAGCAGCCCACGAGGGAGCATAGCGGGAGCAGATACGCAGTATTTT
CDR3: CASSPRGSIAGADTQYF

J: TRBJ2-2
D: NA
V: TRBV5-1
size: NA
DNA: TGCGCCAGCAGCTTGGGAATGACCGGGGAGCTGTTTTTT
CDR3: CASSLGMTGELFF

J: TRBJ1-2
D: NA
V: TRBV6-1
size: NA
DNA: TGTGCCAGCAGTGAACTTGACAGCTTAAACTATGGCTACACCTTC
CDR3: CASSELDSLNYGYTF

J: TRBJ1-2
D: NA
V: TRBV20-1
size: few
DNA: TGCAGTGCTAGAGACCCGGGCACAAACTATGGCTACACCTTC
CDR3: CSARDPGTNYGYTF